The TCR beta chain described here comes from a study of identical twins (dated by TCRdb to the mid-2010s). About the investigation overall: TCR alpha and beta repertoires from monozygotic twins, unrelated adults of various ages and cord blood were deep-sequenced to test whether fetal clonotypes persist. Replicate twin experiments were performed at different times using different library preparation protocols to rule out contamination.

Study-wide findings and limitations: Zero-insertion analyses could be partly confounded by invariant T cells such as MAIT and iNKT, although diverse VJ usage argued against such confounding for most clonotypes. Because the same donors could not be followed over many years, conclusions were based on cross-sectional statistical analysis. Compared with coincidental sharing between unrelated individuals, an excess of low generation-probability sequences was observed among out-of-frame TCR alpha sequences shared between twins. A weaker excess of twin sharing was found in beta out-of-frame sequences because the signal-to-noise ratio was lowered by fewer shared sequences. Abundant cord blood beta clonotypes carried fewer insertions; young adult naive repertoires showed a weaker similar trend, while memory repertoires showed none. In monozygotic twins, out-of-frame TCR alpha sharing was systematically underestimated by recombination models, although the models agreed with sharing between unrelated individuals.

The germline V gene encodes CDR1 MNHEY and CDR2 SVGAGI. From the cysteine through the phenylalanine, the CDR3 covers 13 amino acids. Kept here is only the CDR3 DNA, which spans 39 bases and is read in frame from base 1. V lost 5 bases and J lost 5 bases; the stretch between them is 12 bases long. Library generation was performed with 5' RACE. Sequencing relied on an Illumina HiSeq 2000. A universal primer binding site was added through template switching, and the final cDNA carried a unique molecular identifier so that TCR cDNA molecules could be counted accurately. Specific primers in the conserved constant-segment region were used to synthesize first-strand cDNA for TCR alpha and beta chains. To control for contamination, every cDNA library carried two barcodes: a SMART-Mk sample barcode plus Illumina barcodes. TruSeq adapter sequences and Illumina sample barcodes were added in two successive PCR steps. TCR alpha and beta cDNA libraries were sequenced on the Illumina HiSeq platform with custom primers. On the authors' methods: MiGEC processed the raw reads to extract unique molecular identifiers, while MiXCR was used to determine the CDR3 positions. For each individual, recombination models were inferred using an EM algorithm with the repgenHMM and IGoR tools. Shared clonotypes were analyzed with the tcR package in R, and sharing was normalized by the product of cloneset sizes. To study raw recombination free of thymic and clonal selection effects, out-of-frame nonproductive sequences were analyzed. The public reads were reprocessed in TCRdb via fastp at Q25 and MiXCR, keeping in-frame beta chains. When rows share a CDR3 protein, they turn into one entry using the most common DNA and genes. The V and J calls were determined by TCRdb, not by the authors. The sample yields 1.5 million to 2 million distinct CDR3 sequences; less than 35% were counted once. The ten largest clones represent 0.25% to 0.3% of the sample.

Regarding this clonotype: The target of this receptor is not known. The record has no base qualities; no much larger clone is one base away.

Every donor in the study was a healthy Caucasian. Sequenced: cord blood. The chain couples TRBV6-5 to TRBJ2-5; the D region is possibly TRBD1 or TRBD2, each matching across 6 bases. The TCR comes from a newborn girl in good health. The DNA reads as follows: TGTGCCAGCAGTAGGGGGGTATTGGAGACCCAGTACTTC. The encoded protein is CASSRGVLETQYF.